Listed below are T cell receptor beta chains from one sample, sequenced in a study of tumor-infiltrating lymphocytes in localized non-small cell lung cancer. TCRdb's table, derived via immunoSEQ multiplex PCR, lists solely in-frame clones and lacks some. The sample shows approximately 9,500 clones, roughly 80% of them seen only once. The sample consisted of uninvolved lung tissue not adjacent to the tumor. These receptors all come from a human donor with non-small cell lung cancer. The CDR3 runs from the conserved cysteine through the conserved F or W. The order of the fields is V gene, J gene, D gene, clone size, CDR3 protein, CDR3 DNA. The D gene is left open where the match is weak. A row's size may be missing; if present it is once, few, many or a size class.

v_call: TRBV5-1
j_call: TRBJ2-7
d_call: TRBD2
clone_size: .
cdr3_aa: CASSLGLAGVNEQYF
cdr3_nt: TGCGCCAGCAGCTTGGGACTAGCGGGGGTTAACGAGCAGTACTTC

v_call: TRBV5-4
j_call: TRBJ2-7
d_call: .
clone_size: few
cdr3_aa: CASSQGGAYEQYF
cdr3_nt: TGTGCCAGCAGCCAAGGGGGAGCCTACGAGCAGTACTTC

v_call: TRBV2
j_call: TRBJ1-2
d_call: .
clone_size: .
cdr3_aa: CASSAQGTTNYGYTF
cdr3_nt: TGTGCCAGCAGTGCCCAGGGGACTACTAACTATGGCTACACCTTC

v_call: TRBV10-2
j_call: TRBJ1-5
d_call: .
clone_size: .
cdr3_aa: CASRRQTLNQPQHF
cdr3_nt: TGCGCCAGCAGAAGACAGACACTCAATCAGCCCCAGCATTTT

v_call: TRBV9
j_call: TRBJ1-1
d_call: .
clone_size: few
cdr3_aa: CASSVHLNTEAFF
cdr3_nt: TGTGCCAGCAGCGTTCACTTGAACACTGAAGCTTTCTTT

v_call: TRBV27
j_call: TRBJ2-7
d_call: TRBD2
clone_size: .
cdr3_aa: CASSLLAGGVYEQYF
cdr3_nt: TGTGCCAGCAGTTTACTAGCGGGAGGGGTCTACGAGCAGTACTTC

v_call: TRBV7-6
j_call: TRBJ2-1
d_call: .
clone_size: .
cdr3_aa: CASSLEAGSGNEQFF
cdr3_nt: TGTGCCAGCAGCTTAGAGGCAGGGTCAGGCAATGAGCAGTTCTTC

v_call: TRBV28
j_call: TRBJ2-5
d_call: .
clone_size: .
cdr3_aa: CASSSSTQYF
cdr3_nt: TGTGCCAGCAGCTCAAGCACCCAGTACTTC

v_call: TRBV11-2
j_call: TRBJ2-1
d_call: .
clone_size: few
cdr3_aa: CASSPGKEQFF
cdr3_nt: TGTGCCAGCAGCCCCGGTAAGGAGCAGTTCTTC

v_call: TRBV28
j_call: TRBJ2-5
d_call: TRBD1
clone_size: .
cdr3_aa: CASTMGTGTPIQEETQYF
cdr3_nt: TGTGCCAGCACCATGGGGACAGGGACCCCGATACAAGAAGAGACCCAGTACTTC

v_call: TRBV4-1
j_call: TRBJ1-5
d_call: .
clone_size: .
cdr3_aa: CASSQDRASRQPQHF
cdr3_nt: TGCGCCAGCAGCCAAGACAGGGCCTCACGTCAGCCCCAGCATTTT

v_call: TRBV9
j_call: TRBJ2-5
d_call: TRBD1
clone_size: .
cdr3_aa: CASSVGSGQGWETQYF
cdr3_nt: TGTGCCAGCAGCGTAGGTTCGGGACAGGGTTGGGAGACCCAGTACTTC

v_call: TRBV19
j_call: TRBJ2-6
d_call: .
clone_size: once
cdr3_aa: CASKAVSGANVLTF
cdr3_nt: TGTGCCAGTAAGGCAGTCTCTGGGGCCAACGTCCTGACTTTC

v_call: TRBV29-1
j_call: TRBJ2-5
d_call: .
clone_size: .
cdr3_aa: CSALWETQYF
cdr3_nt: TGCAGCGCCCTTTGGGAGACCCAGTACTTC

v_call: TRBV7-2
j_call: TRBJ1-6
d_call: TRBD1
clone_size: .
cdr3_aa: CASSLRTGDNSPLHF
cdr3_nt: TGTGCCAGCAGCTTAAGGACAGGGGATAATTCACCCCTCCACTTT

v_call: TRBV29-1
j_call: TRBJ2-7
d_call: TRBD1
clone_size: .
cdr3_aa: CSVVRGWTGGEQYF
cdr3_nt: TGCAGCGTTGTAAGGGGGTGGACAGGGGGCGAGCAGTACTTC

v_call: TRBV27
j_call: TRBJ1-2
d_call: TRBD1
clone_size: .
cdr3_aa: CASSPYRGQGEGYTF
cdr3_nt: TGTGCCAGCAGTCCCTACCGGGGACAGGGGGAAGGCTACACCTTC

v_call: TRBV5-6
j_call: TRBJ2-3
d_call: .
clone_size: .
cdr3_aa: CASSLGSGDTQYF
cdr3_nt: TGTGCCAGCAGCTTGGGGTCTGGGGATACGCAGTATTTT

v_call: TRBV19
j_call: TRBJ1-5
d_call: .
clone_size: .
cdr3_aa: CASSISGYSNQPQHF
cdr3_nt: TGTGCCAGTAGTATTTCTGGGTATAGCAATCAGCCCCAGCATTTT

v_call: TRBV23-1
j_call: TRBJ2-2
d_call: .
clone_size: .
cdr3_aa: CASSPRTGELFF
cdr3_nt: TGCGCCAGCAGTCCTCGAACCGGGGAGCTGTTTTTT

v_call: TRBV29-1
j_call: TRBJ2-3
d_call: .
clone_size: .
cdr3_aa: CSVLFLMSSADTQYF
cdr3_nt: TGCAGCGTTCTGTTTTTAATGAGCTCGGCAGATACGCAGTATTTT

v_call: TRBV6-5
j_call: TRBJ2-3
d_call: .
clone_size: few
cdr3_aa: CASSSFRGAFTDTQYF
cdr3_nt: TGTGCCAGCAGTTCCTTCCGGGGGGCCTTCACAGATACGCAGTATTTT

v_call: TRBV19
j_call: TRBJ2-6
d_call: TRBD1
clone_size: few
cdr3_aa: CASSTDRGHSGANVLTF
cdr3_nt: TGTGCCAGTAGTACGGACAGGGGGCATTCTGGGGCCAACGTCCTGACTTTC

v_call: TRBV19
j_call: TRBJ2-3
d_call: .
clone_size: few
cdr3_aa: CASISPTDTQYF
cdr3_nt: TGTGCCAGTATTTCCCCCACAGATACGCAGTATTTT

v_call: TRBV10-3
j_call: TRBJ1-5
d_call: .
clone_size: .
cdr3_aa: CAISETVNQPQHF
cdr3_nt: TGTGCCATCAGTGAGACCGTTAATCAGCCCCAGCATTTT

v_call: TRBV2
j_call: TRBJ1-1
d_call: .
clone_size: .
cdr3_aa: CASSELWGRTEAFF
cdr3_nt: TGTGCCAGCAGTGAACTTTGGGGGAGGACTGAAGCTTTCTTT